The sequence of this TCR beta chain was determined in a study of T cells in Graves' hyperthyroidism and ophthalmopathy. This CDR3 region has 13 residues. Per germline, CDR1 DFQATT and CDR2 SNEGSKA (reference sequence). With 3 bases removed from V and 8 bases from J, the gap between germline ends came to 13 bases. Those patients with uncontrolled infection, other autoimmune disease, pregnancy or lactation were excluded. Used for diagnoses were clinical symptoms, serum thyroxine and TRAb, thyroid ultrasound and orbital computed tomography. Points from the study as a whole: Blood also held most thyroid clonotypes expanded beyond 0.001. Median prediction lead before ophthalmopathy onset was about 6.7 months with the model.

Only a few counts were recorded for this clonotype. Its antigen is not known. TCR beta CDR3 region amplification was performed from RNA transcripts. RT-PCR in the first round (using the HTBI primer set) targeted the TCR CDR3. TCRdb called the multiplex PCR reads again in MiXCR, with one record for every CDR3 protein. The sample yields roughly 500,000 distinct CDR3 sequences, over 35% seen once. Sequenced input: peripheral blood or thyroid tissue (not recorded which). The chain employs TRBV20-1 and TRBJ1-4; D may be TRBD1 (5 bases). The sequence derives from an adult woman with Graves' disease, either hyperthyroidism or ophthalmopathy (not recorded which). Here the CDR3 reads CSASIGAGEKLFF. The CDR3 DNA follows: TGCAGTGCTAGTATAGGGGCTGGGGAAAAACTGTTTTTT.